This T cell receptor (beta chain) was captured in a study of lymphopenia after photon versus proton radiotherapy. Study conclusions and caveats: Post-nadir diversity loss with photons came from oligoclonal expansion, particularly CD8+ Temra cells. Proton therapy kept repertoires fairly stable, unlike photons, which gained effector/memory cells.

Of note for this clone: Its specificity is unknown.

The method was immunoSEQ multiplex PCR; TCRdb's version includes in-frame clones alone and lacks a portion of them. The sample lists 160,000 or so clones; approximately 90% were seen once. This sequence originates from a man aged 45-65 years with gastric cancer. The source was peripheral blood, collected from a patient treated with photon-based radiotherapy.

The chain's CDR3 is CASSRDRAHEQYF. The CDR3 DNA is TGTGCCAGCAGTAGGGACAGGGCCCACGAGCAGTACTTC. V is TRBV11-1 and J is TRBJ2-7; TRBD1 aligns across 9 bases. The CDR3 spans 13 residues. CDR1 SGHAT and CDR2 FQDESV come from the germline V gene (reference sequence). V lost 6 bases and J lost 5; bases outside the gene matches: 5.